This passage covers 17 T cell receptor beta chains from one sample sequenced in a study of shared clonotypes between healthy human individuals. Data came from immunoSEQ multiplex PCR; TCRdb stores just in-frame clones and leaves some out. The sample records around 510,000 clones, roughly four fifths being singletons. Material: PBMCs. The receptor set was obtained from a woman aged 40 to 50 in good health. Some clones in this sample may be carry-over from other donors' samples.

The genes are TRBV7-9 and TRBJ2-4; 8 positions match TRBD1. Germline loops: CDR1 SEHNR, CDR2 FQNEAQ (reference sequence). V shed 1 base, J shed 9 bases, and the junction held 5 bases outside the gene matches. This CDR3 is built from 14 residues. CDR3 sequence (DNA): TGTGCCAGCAGCTTAGGCAGGGGGCGAGGCATTCAGTACTTC. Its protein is CASSLGRGRGIQYF.

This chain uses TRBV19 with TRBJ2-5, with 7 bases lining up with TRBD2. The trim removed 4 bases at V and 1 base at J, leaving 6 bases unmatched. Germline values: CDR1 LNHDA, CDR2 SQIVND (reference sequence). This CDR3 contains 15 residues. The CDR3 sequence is CASSRSSGLQETQYF. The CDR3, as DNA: TGTGCCAGTAGTAGGTCTAGCGGACTCCAAGAGACCCAGTACTTC.

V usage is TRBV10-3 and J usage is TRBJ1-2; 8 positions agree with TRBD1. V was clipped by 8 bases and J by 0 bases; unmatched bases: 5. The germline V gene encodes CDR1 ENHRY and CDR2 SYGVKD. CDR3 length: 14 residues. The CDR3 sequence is CAIFSTGANYGYTF. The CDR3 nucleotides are TGTGCCATCTTTTCGACAGGGGCTAACTATGGCTACACCTTC.

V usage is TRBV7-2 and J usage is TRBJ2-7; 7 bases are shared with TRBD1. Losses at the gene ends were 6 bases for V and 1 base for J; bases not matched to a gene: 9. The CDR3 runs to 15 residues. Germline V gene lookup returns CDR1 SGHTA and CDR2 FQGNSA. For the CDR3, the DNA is TGTGCCAGCAGTCAGACAACGGGACAGTCCTACGAGCAGTACTTC. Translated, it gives CASSQTTGQSYEQYF.

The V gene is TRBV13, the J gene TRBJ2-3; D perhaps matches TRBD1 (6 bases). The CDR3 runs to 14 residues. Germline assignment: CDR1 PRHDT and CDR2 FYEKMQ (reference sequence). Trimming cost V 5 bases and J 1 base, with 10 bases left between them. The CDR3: CASSMQGRTDTQYF. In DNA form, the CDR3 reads TGTGCCAGCAGCATGCAGGGGCGCACAGATACGCAGTATTTT.

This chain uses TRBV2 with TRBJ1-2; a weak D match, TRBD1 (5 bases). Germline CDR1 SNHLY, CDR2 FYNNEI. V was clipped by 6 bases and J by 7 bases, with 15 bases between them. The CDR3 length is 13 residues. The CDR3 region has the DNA TGTGCCAGCAGACCTATGGCAGGGATTGGCTACACCTTC. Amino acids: CASRPMAGIGYTF.

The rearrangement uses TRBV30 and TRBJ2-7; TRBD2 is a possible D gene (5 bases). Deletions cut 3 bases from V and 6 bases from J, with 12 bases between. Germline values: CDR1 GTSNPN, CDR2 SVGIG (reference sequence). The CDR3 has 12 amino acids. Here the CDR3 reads CAWRDSWGEQYF. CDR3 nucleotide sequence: TGTGCCTGGAGGGACTCCTGGGGCGAGCAGTACTTC.

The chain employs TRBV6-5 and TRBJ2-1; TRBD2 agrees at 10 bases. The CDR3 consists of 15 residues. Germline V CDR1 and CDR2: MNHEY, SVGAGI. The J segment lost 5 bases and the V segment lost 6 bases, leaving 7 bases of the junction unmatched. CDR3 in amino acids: CASSDTSGDDNEQFF. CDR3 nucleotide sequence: TGTGCCAGCAGCGACACTAGCGGGGATGACAATGAGCAGTTCTTC.

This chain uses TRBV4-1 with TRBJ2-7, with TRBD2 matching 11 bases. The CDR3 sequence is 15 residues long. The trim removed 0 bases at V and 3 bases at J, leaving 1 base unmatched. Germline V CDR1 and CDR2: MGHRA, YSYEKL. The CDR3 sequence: CASSQEGTSGYEQYF. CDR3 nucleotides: TGCGCCAGCAGCCAAGAGGGGACTAGCGGCTACGAGCAGTACTTC.

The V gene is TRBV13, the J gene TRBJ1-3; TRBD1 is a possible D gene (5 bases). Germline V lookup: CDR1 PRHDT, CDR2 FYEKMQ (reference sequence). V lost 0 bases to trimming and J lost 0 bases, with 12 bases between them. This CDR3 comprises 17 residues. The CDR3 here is CASSLGDIWGSGNTIYF. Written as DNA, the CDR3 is TGTGCCAGCAGCTTAGGGGACATTTGGGGCTCTGGAAACACCATATATTTT. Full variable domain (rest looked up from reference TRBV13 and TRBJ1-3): AAGVIQSPRHLIKEKRETATLKCYPIPRHDTVYWYQQGPGQDPQFLISFYEKMQSDKGSIPDRFSAQQFSDYHSELNMSSLELGDSALYFCASSLGDIWGSGNTIYFGEGSWLTVV.

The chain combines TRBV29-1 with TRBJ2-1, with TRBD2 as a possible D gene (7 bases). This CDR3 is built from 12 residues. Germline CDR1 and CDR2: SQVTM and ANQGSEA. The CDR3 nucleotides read TGCGGGGGGGCAGTCCTATACAATGAGCAGTTCTTC. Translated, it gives CGGAVLYNEQFF.

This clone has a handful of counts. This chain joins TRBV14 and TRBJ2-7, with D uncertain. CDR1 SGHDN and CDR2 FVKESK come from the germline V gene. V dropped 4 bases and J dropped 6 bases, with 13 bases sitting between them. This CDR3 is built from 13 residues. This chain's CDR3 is CASSLFLGAEQYF. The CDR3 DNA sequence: TGTGCCAGCAGCCTTTTCCTAGGTGCCGAGCAGTACTTC. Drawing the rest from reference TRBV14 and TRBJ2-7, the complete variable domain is EAGVTQFPSHSVIEKGQTVTLRCDPISGHDNLYWYRRVMGKEIKFLLHFVKESKQDESGMPNNRFLAERTGGTYSTLKVQPAELEDSGVYFCASSLFLGAEQYFGPGTRLTVT.

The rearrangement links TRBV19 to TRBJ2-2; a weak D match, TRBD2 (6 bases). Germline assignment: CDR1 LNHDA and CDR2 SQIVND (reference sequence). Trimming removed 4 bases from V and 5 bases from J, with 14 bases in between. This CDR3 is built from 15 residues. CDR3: CASSSGAGYTGELFF. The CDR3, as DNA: TGTGCCAGTAGTAGTGGGGCGGGATATACCGGGGAGCTGTTTTTT.

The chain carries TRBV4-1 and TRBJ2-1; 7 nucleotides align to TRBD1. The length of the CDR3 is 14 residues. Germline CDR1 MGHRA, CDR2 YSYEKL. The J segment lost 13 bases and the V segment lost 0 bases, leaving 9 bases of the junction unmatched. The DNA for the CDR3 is TGCGCCAGCAGCCAAGATCCGGACGGGACAGATCAGTTCTTC. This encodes CASSQDPDGTDQFF.

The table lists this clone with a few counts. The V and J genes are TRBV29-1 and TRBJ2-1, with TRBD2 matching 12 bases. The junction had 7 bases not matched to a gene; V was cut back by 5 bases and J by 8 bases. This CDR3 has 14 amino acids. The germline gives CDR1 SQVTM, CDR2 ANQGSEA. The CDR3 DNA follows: TGCAGCGTTAAACCTAGCGGGAGGGCATATGAGCAGTTCTTC. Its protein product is CSVKPSGRAYEQFF.

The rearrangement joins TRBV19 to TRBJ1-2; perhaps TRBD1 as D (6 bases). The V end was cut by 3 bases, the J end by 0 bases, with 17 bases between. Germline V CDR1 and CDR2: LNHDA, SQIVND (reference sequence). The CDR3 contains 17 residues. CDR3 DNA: TGTGCCAGTAGTATGACAGGAAGCGGGGCGGCTAACTATGGCTACACCTTC. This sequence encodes CASSMTGSGAANYGYTF. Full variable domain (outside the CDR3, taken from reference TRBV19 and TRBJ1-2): DGGITQSPKYLFRKEGQNVTLSCEQNLNHDAMYWYRQDPGQGLRLIYYSQIVNDFQKGDIAEGYSVSREKKESFPLTVTSAQKNPTAFYLCASSMTGSGAANYGYTFGSGTRLTVV.

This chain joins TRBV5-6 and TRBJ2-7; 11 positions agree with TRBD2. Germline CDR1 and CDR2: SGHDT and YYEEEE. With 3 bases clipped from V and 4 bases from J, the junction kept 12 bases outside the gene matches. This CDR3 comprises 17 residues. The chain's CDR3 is CASSSVNTGTSGYEQYF. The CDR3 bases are TGTGCCAGCAGCTCCGTCAATACCGGGACTAGCGGATACGAGCAGTACTTC.